This T cell receptor (beta chain) stems from a study of PD-1 blockade in classical Hodgkin lymphoma. Trimming left V 1 base short and J 6 bases short, with 16 bases between. The germline gives CDR1 LGHNA, CDR2 YNFKEQ. The length of the CDR3 is 16 residues. TCRdb's table, derived via immunoSEQ multiplex PCR, lists solely in-frame clones and lacks some. Of around 13,000 clones in the sample, roughly 90% are singletons; the top ten hold roughly 0.51%. All patients relapsed after autologous stem cell transplantation, and brentuximab vedotin exposure varied. CD4+ T cells were purified from thawed PBMCs by magnetic negative selection.

The V call is TRBV4-2, the J call TRBJ2-1; D is possibly TRBD2 (6 bases). This receptor was obtained from a human donor with classical Hodgkin lymphoma. Sequencing used CD4+ T cells from blood, obtained at baseline. CDR3 amino acids: CASSQAFTGAPNEQFF. CDR3 bases: TGTGCCAGCAGCCAAGCTTTTACGGGAGCTCCCAATGAGCAGTTCTTC.